Below, one T cell receptor beta chain is given with its context. Its antigen is still unknown. Profiled with immunoSEQ multiplex PCR; TCRdb holds only in-frame clones, not every one. The table lists roughly 110,000 clones, about nine tenths of them singletons. The sample belongs to a study of T cell responses to AZD1222 COVID-19 vaccine. Study results and caveats: Unmutated variant regions reportedly attract nearly half of all spike-specific TCRs.

The TCR originated in an adult who received the AZD1222 COVID-19 vaccine. This sample comprised peripheral blood, obtained 28 days after the second AZD1222 dose.

CDR3 bases: TGTGCCAGCAGCCCGGGGGGGGGAGCAGGACCCTACGAGCAGTACTTC. Translation: CASSPGGGAGPYEQYF. The V call is TRBV28, the J call TRBJ2-7; TRBD2 matches at 8 bases. Germline V lookup: CDR1 MDHEN, CDR2 SYDVKM. This CDR3 has 16 residues. V was clipped by 6 bases and J by 2 bases; unmatched bases: 12.